This TCR beta chain was recovered during a study of CD8+CD57+ T cells in acquired aplastic anemia. Study overall: Sorted CD4+ and CD8+ cell DNA averaged roughly 3.2 ug. For CD4+ cells, healthy donors had an average of about 10 million reads. Study-level results: Patients and healthy controls showed no significant CD8+ Simpson's diversity difference. Patients and controls were found to share roughly 31 CD8+ CDR3 sequences.

Germline V CDR1 and CDR2: SGHTA, FQGNSA. J was trimmed by 0 bases and V by 1 base; bases with no gene match: 9. This CDR3 is 18 amino acids long. As concerns this clonotype: The antigen is undetermined.

Genomic DNA provided the template from which TCR beta VDJ and CDR3 profiles were obtained. MiXCR, run by TCRdb on the reads, gives a single entry per CDR3 protein. The table lists roughly 190,000 distinct CDR3 sequences, around 59% of them singletons, with approximately 15% in the top ten. Sequenced input: sorted CD4+, CD8+, or CD8+CD57+ T cells (not recorded which) from PBMCs. The source is a human donor in good health, serving as a control. The chain has TRBV7-2 and TRBJ2-7, with TRBD1 identical over 10 bases. CDR3 region: CASSLEGAGTGVSYEQYF. CDR3 sequence (DNA): TGTGCCAGCAGCTTAGAGGGGGCCGGGACAGGGGTCTCCTACGAGCAGTACTTC.